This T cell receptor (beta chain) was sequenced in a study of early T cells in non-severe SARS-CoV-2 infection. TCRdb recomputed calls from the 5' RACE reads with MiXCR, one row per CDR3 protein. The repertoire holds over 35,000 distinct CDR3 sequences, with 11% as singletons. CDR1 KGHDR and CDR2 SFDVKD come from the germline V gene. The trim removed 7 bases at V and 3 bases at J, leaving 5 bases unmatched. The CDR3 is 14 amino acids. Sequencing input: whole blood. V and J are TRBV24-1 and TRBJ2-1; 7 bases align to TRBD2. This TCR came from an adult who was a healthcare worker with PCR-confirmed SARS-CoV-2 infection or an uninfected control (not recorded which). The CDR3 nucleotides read TGTGCCACCAGCGGGGGGTCTTACTACAATGAGCAGTTCTTC. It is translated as CATSGGSYYNEQFF.